The T cell receptor (beta chain) described here comes from a study of cytomegalovirus exposure and HLA in healthy donors. Trimming left V 6 bases short and J 2 bases short, with 15 bases between. The length of the CDR3 is 15 residues. Per the germline V gene, CDR1 is MDHEN and CDR2 is SYDVKM. The PCR ran on 60 Vbeta and 13 Jbeta primers. Data came from immunoSEQ multiplex PCR; TCRdb stores just in-frame clones and leaves some out. The sample lists 80,000 to 100,000 clones, roughly 71% seen once, with 16% in the top ten. The origin of this receptor is a woman aged 18 to 35 in good health and CMV-seropositive. This chain joins TRBV28 and TRBJ2-3, with a weak D call TRBD1 (6 bases). Sequencing was performed on PBMCs. CDR3 residues: CASRDSGALTDTQYF. CDR3 coding DNA: TGTGCCAGCAGGGACTCAGGGGCACTCACAGATACGCAGTATTTT.